This passage covers 21 T cell receptor beta chains from one sample sequenced in a study of T cell repertoires in cytomegalovirus infection. TCRdb called the reads again in MiXCR, with one record for every CDR3 protein. The top ten clones hold around 17% of a sample with about 140,000 distinct CDR3 sequences, roughly 6% of them seen once. The material sequenced was PBMCs. The receptor source for this set is a human donor in good health (CMV status not recorded). Some clones in this sample may be carry-over from other donors' samples.

V and J are TRBV28 and TRBJ1-4, with D hard to call. V lost 3 bases, J lost 5 bases, and 16 bases lay in between. In germline, CDR1 is MDHEN, CDR2 SYDVKM. The CDR3 spans 16 residues. The DNA for the CDR3 is TGTGCCAGCAGTTTGGAGTCTGACGGGAGAAATGAAAAACTGTTTTTT. Residues: CASSLESDGRNEKLFF.

The genes are TRBV15 and TRBJ2-3, with a weak D call TRBD2 (5 bases). This CDR3 has 14 amino acids. V lost 6 bases and J lost 0, with 10 bases in between. The germline V gene has CDR1 LNHNV and CDR2 YYDKDF (reference sequence). The CDR3 DNA reads TGTGCCACCAGAGACTATCGTAGCACAGATACGCAGTATTTT. It codes for CATRDYRSTDTQYF.

Ten or more counts support this clonotype. The V call is TRBV10-3, the J call TRBJ2-1; TRBD1 agrees at 8 bases. This CDR3 is 15 amino acids long. J gave up 4 bases and V 10 bases, and 12 bases lay outside the gene matches. Germline values: CDR1 ENHRY, CDR2 SYGVKD. CDR3: CATAGQGGGYNEQFF. In nucleotides, the CDR3 is TGTGCCACGGCTGGACAGGGAGGTGGGTACAATGAGCAGTTCTTC.

Many counts were recorded for this clonotype. The genes are TRBV10-1 and TRBJ2-7; tentatively, D is TRBD1 (5 bases). Per germline, CDR1 WNHNN and CDR2 SYGVQD (reference sequence). Trimming stripped 0 bases from V and 0 bases from J, with 18 bases between. The CDR3 spans 18 residues. In nucleotides, the CDR3 is TGCGCCAGCAGTGAGTCGAAGCCCTGGCAGGGTTCCTCCTACGAGCAGTACTTC. Translation gives CASSESKPWQGSSYEQYF.

At least ten counts were recorded for this clonotype. The chain couples TRBV5-1 to TRBJ2-3, with no clear D. The CDR3 has 13 residues. V shed 7 bases and J shed 6 bases, with 15 bases lying between them. Germline-derived CDR1 and CDR2 are SGHRS and YFSETQ. CDR3 bases: TGCGCCAGCGGACGGACCGTTGGGGATACGCAGTATTTT. It specifies CASGRTVGDTQYF.

The V call is TRBV2, the J call TRBJ1-1; 7 positions agree with TRBD1. CDR3 length: 15 residues. V was clipped by 7 bases and J by 1 base; unmatched bases: 9. CDR1 and CDR2 from the germline V gene are SNHLY and FYNNEI. In DNA form, the CDR3 reads TGTGCCAGCACCCTAAGGGGGCCTTCGAACACTGAAGCTTTCTTT. This codes for CASTLRGPSNTEAFF.

This clonotype was detected a few times. Compared with germline, one end of the junction differs, possibly owing to a read error. The chain couples TRBV6-6 to TRBJ1-1, with D possibly TRBD1 on 5 matching bases. The CDR3 is 12 residues long. Germline CDR1 is MNHNY and CDR2 is SVGAGI (reference sequence). The CDR3 nucleotides are TGTGCCAGCGGTTACAAGGGACTGGAAGCTTTCTTT. Translating gives CASGYKGLEAFF.

This clonotype was seen ten or more times. The chain links TRBV20-1 to TRBJ2-7, with a weak D call TRBD1 (6 bases). CDR3 length: 14 amino acids. Per germline, CDR1 DFQATT and CDR2 SNEGSKA (reference sequence). V was cut by 3 bases and J by 0 bases, with 12 bases left in between. CDR3 nucleotides: TGCAGTGCTAGGTCCGACAGGAACTCCTACGAGCAGTACTTC. Protein: CSARSDRNSYEQYF.

This clonotype was seen only a few times. This rearrangement joins TRBV4-2 to TRBJ1-2; a weak D match, TRBD1 (5 bases). The CDR3 extends over 17 amino acids. The V end lost 0 bases, the J end lost 4 bases, and 18 bases lay between the germline ends. CDR1 is LGHNA, CDR2 YNFKEQ, per germline. CDR3 in DNA: TGTGCCAGCAGCCAAGAACCTCCGGGGCGGGGATTCTATGGCTACACCTTC. Protein sequence: CASSQEPPGRGFYGYTF.

This clonotype was detected ten times or more. The CDR3 nucleotides are TGCAGTGCTAGCAACGTTAGGACAGGTAGGACGAGCAATCAGCCCCAGCATTTT. Translation gives CSASNVRTGRTSNQPQHF. The chain joins TRBV20-1 to TRBJ1-5, with 7 bases that match TRBD1. CDR1 is DFQATT, CDR2 SNEGSKA, per germline (reference sequence). With 3 bases clipped from V and 1 base from J, the junction kept 15 bases outside the gene matches. The CDR3 has 18 residues.

The chain employs TRBV20-1 and TRBJ1-2; TRBD1 is a possible D gene (6 bases). The CDR3 totals 13 residues. Germline V gene sequence: CDR1 DFQATT, CDR2 SNEGSKA (reference sequence). V was cut by 6 bases and J by 2 bases, with 13 bases left in between. The CDR3, as DNA: TGCAGTGCCCGGGAGGGGGGAAACTATGGCTACACCTTC. Amino acid sequence: CSAREGGNYGYTF.

This clonotype came up a few times. V gene TRBV29-1 combines with J gene TRBJ1-3, with 7 bases fitting TRBD1. V trimming: 0 bases; J trimming: 4 bases; junction bases outside the gene matches: 9. Germline assignment: CDR1 SQVTM and CDR2 ANQGSEA. The CDR3 is made up of 16 amino acids. In DNA form, the CDR3 reads TGCAGCGTTGAAGATGGACGGACAGGCCTCGGAAACACCATATATTTT. It specifies CSVEDGRTGLGNTIYF. Full variable domain (outside the CDR3, taken from reference TRBV29-1 and TRBJ1-3): SAVISQKPSRDICQRGTSLTIQCQVDSQVTMMFWYRQQPGQSLTLIATANQGSEATYESGFVIDKFPISRPNLTFSTLTVSNMSPEDSSIYLCSVEDGRTGLGNTIYFGEGSWLTVV.

There are many counts of this clonotype. The chain uses TRBV20-1 and TRBJ1-4, with D possibly matching TRBD1 (6 bases). This CDR3 has 14 residues. Germline assignment: CDR1 DFQATT and CDR2 SNEGSKA (reference sequence). V lost 6 bases to trimming and J lost 0 bases, with 11 bases between them. The CDR3 spells CSARDTSTNEKLFF. The DNA for the CDR3 is TGCAGTGCCCGGGACACGTCAACTAATGAAAAACTGTTTTTT.

This clonotype was detected only a few times. This sequence joins TRBV29-1 and TRBJ2-5; 14 nucleotides align to TRBD2. J lost 2 bases, V lost 6 bases, and 8 bases had no gene match. This CDR3 comprises 16 residues. Germline CDR1 is SQVTM and CDR2 is ANQGSEA. CDR3 residues: CSVRGLAGETQETQYF. The CDR3 DNA sequence: TGCAGCGTGAGGGGACTAGCGGGGGAAACGCAAGAGACCCAGTACTTC.

CDR3 in DNA: TGTGCCAGCAGCCCCGGGGGACTGAACACTGAAGCTTTCTTT. It translates to CASSPGGLNTEAFF. V gene TRBV6-2 or TRBV6-3 combines with J gene TRBJ1-1; a possible D gene is TRBD1 (5 bases). Deletions cut 6 bases from V and 0 bases from J, with 11 bases between. This CDR3 region has 14 residues. Germline-derived CDR1 and CDR2 are MNHEY and SVGEGT.

About this clonotype itself: One end of the junction is discordant with germline, which a read error may explain. The chain has TRBV7-3 and TRBJ1-1, with D tentatively TRBD1 (5 bases). Germline lookup yields CDR1 SGHTA and CDR2 FQGTGA. The CDR3 runs to 13 residues. The CDR3 protein is CASSLRDGTGAFF. In DNA form, the CDR3 reads TGTGCCAGCAGCTTAAGGGACGGGACTGGAGCTTTCTTT.

The chain carries TRBV4-1 and TRBJ2-7; 7 nucleotides line up with TRBD1. The J segment lost 3 bases and the V segment lost 0 bases, leaving 8 bases of the junction unmatched. The length of the CDR3 is 16 residues. Germline V gene lookup returns CDR1 MGHRA and CDR2 YSYEKL. Here the CDR3 DNA reads TGCGCCAGCAGCCAAGATTATGGGACAGAAAGCTACGAGCAGTACTTC. This translates into CASSQDYGTESYEQYF.

About this clonotype itself: A much larger clone lies a single base off, so this may be a read error. This chain's CDR3 is CATRPIDGTDTQYF. CDR3 DNA sequence: TGCGCCACCAGACCGATTGATGGCACAGATACGCAGTATTTT. This chain links TRBV5-1 with TRBJ2-3, with D hard to call. V was shortened by 9 bases and J by 1 base, with 15 bases between the two germline ends. This CDR3 spans 14 amino acids. Germline V CDR1 and CDR2: SGHRS, YFSETQ.

This clonotype has a count of ten or more. DNA of the CDR3: TGTGCCAGCAGCCCCGATCCGGGCGGGGAGCAGTTCTTC. This sequence encodes CASSPDPGGEQFF. V is TRBV7-6 and J is TRBJ2-1; D might be TRBD2 (5 bases). CDR1 is SGHVS, CDR2 FNYEAQ, per germline. The CDR3 runs 13 residues. V was trimmed by 5 bases and J by 10 bases, leaving 15 bases between them.

This clonotype has a count of ten or more. The chain combines TRBV12-3 or TRBV12-4 with TRBJ1-5; the D gene is possibly TRBD1 (6 bases). The V gene lost 4 bases and the J gene lost 5 bases, with 21 bases spanning the gap. The CDR3 covers 17 residues. CDR3 protein: CASSSDTGTGTDQPQHF. CDR3 DNA: TGTGCCAGCAGTTCAGATACAGGGACCGGAACAGATCAGCCCCAGCATTTT.

This clonotype was found many times. J is TRBJ2-2 and V is TRBV14; TRBD1 matches 8 bases. The junction had 4 bases not matched to a gene; V was cut back by 4 bases and J by 3 bases. Germline V CDR1 and CDR2: SGHDN, FVKESK. The CDR3 runs 15 residues. CDR3 in amino acids: CASSRRGPDTGELFF. In DNA form, the CDR3 reads TGTGCCAGCAGCCGCAGGGGGCCGGACACCGGGGAGCTGTTTTTT.